This record covers a single T cell receptor (beta chain). The data stem from a study of blood T cell repertoires in COVID-19. Study-level information: Samples taken during acute and convalescent COVID-19 were collected in the United States, Italy and Spain. T cells, B-cell-depleted T cells, or PBMCs supplied cDNA or gDNA.

Original methodology: Amplified reference gene primers provided the basis for estimating nucleated cell counts. Clones were read by immunoSEQ multiplex PCR, and TCRdb kept only the in-frame ones, dropping some. From that table come the V and J calls and clone size; the DNA was used to work out D and trimming. The repertoire consists of hundreds of thousands of clones, with roughly 83% occurring once and the leading ten covering around 25%. The junction had 5 bases not matched to a gene; V was cut back by 2 bases and J by 5 bases. Germline CDR1 and CDR2: SGHNT and YENEEA. CDR3 length: 15 amino acids. The chain combines TRBV11-3 with TRBJ2-1; TRBD1 aligns across 8 bases. This sequence originates from a middle-aged man with acute or convalescent COVID-19. The sample taken for sequencing was peripheral blood. This chain's CDR3 is CASSLQGAWDNEQFF. The CDR3 DNA sequence: TGTGCCAGCAGCTTACAGGGGGCATGGGACAATGAGCAGTTCTTC.